The 19 T cell receptor beta chains below were found in one sample sequenced in a study of metastatic and nonmetastatic thyroid tumors. TCRdb reprocessed the PCR reads via MiXCR. The data show some 15,000 clones, roughly 29% seen once. All patients reached thyroid surgery having received no treatment beforehand. Sequencing used tumor tissue. These receptors all stem from a male donor with papillary thyroid cancer or a benign thyroid nodule (not recorded which). Some clones in this sample may be carry-over from other donors' samples.

The chain joins TRBV11-2 to TRBJ2-7; no firm D call. V lost 0 bases and J lost 0, with 9 bases in between. Germline V gene lookup returns CDR1 SGHAT and CDR2 FQNNGV. The CDR3 covers 15 residues. The CDR3 is CASSLDRVSSYEQYF. DNA for the CDR3: TGTGCCAGCAGCTTAGATAGGGTTAGCTCCTACGAGCAGTACTTC.

The V and J genes are TRBV3-1 and TRBJ1-1, with 7 bases matching TRBD1. This CDR3 has 16 residues. CDR1 is LGHDT and CDR2 is YNNKEL in the germline V gene (reference sequence). The V gene end was trimmed by 0 bases and the J gene end by 0 bases; junction bases not matched to a gene: 4. DNA for the CDR3: TGTGCCAGCAGCCAAGAGGGACAGTACATGAACACTGAAGCTTTCTTT. The encoded protein is CASSQEGQYMNTEAFF.

This clone has at least ten counts. This sequence joins TRBV5-1 and TRBJ2-7; 9 positions match TRBD1. Germline V CDR1 and CDR2: SGHRS, YFSETQ. There are 13 residues in the CDR3. V lost 3 bases to trimming and J lost 2 bases; unmatched junction nucleotides: 0. This chain's CDR3 is CASSWDRAYEQYF. CDR3 nucleotides: TGCGCCAGCAGCTGGGACAGGGCCTACGAGCAGTACTTC. Looking up the rest from reference TRBV5-1 and TRBJ2-7 gives the full variable domain: KAGVTQTPRYLIKTRGQQVTLSCSPISGHRSVSWYQQTPGQGLQFLFEYFSETQRNKGNFPGRFSGRQFSNSRSEMNVSTLELGDSALYLCASSWDRAYEQYFGPGTRLTVT.

V usage is TRBV19 and J usage is TRBJ2-2; D is unclear. Deletions cut 0 bases from V and 5 bases from J, with 4 bases between. The CDR3 covers 13 residues. Per germline, CDR1 LNHDA and CDR2 SQIVND (reference sequence). The DNA of the CDR3 is TGTGCCAGTAGTATAGACTGGACCGGGGAGCTGTTTTTT. Protein sequence: CASSIDWTGELFF.

This chain connects TRBV6-6 to TRBJ1-1; 7 nucleotides align to TRBD1. The CDR3 is 14 amino acids. The V and J ends lost 5 bases and 11 bases, in that order; junction bases with no gene match: 14. The germline V gene encodes CDR1 MNHNY and CDR2 SVGAGI (reference sequence). The CDR3 region is CASSLLPQTGKAFF. The CDR3 DNA is TGTGCCAGCAGTCTACTTCCCCAGACAGGGAAGGCTTTCTTT.

This clone came up many times. The chain has TRBV12-3 or TRBV12-4 and TRBJ1-3; D is ambiguous. This CDR3 has 14 amino acids. V gave up 3 bases and J gave up 4 bases, with 10 bases separating them. CDR3 nucleotide sequence: TGTGCCAGCAGTTTGAGACATGGGGGAAACACCATATATTTT. It translates to CASSLRHGGNTIYF.

In this sample, this clone turned up many times. The CDR3 here is CSATFYSGPDNEQFF. The CDR3, as DNA: TGCAGTGCTACGTTTTATAGCGGGCCCGACAATGAGCAGTTCTTC. The chain combines TRBV20-1 with TRBJ2-1; TRBD2 agrees at 7 bases. The germline gives CDR1 DFQATT, CDR2 SNEGSKA (reference sequence). The CDR3 runs to 15 residues. V dropped 4 bases and J dropped 5; count of bases not matched to a gene: 11.

This clone was picked up many times. The rearrangement links TRBV27 to TRBJ1-3, with D possibly matching TRBD1 (5 bases). Deletions cut 4 bases from V and 0 bases from J, with 7 bases between. The CDR3 is 14 residues long. In germline, CDR1 is MNHEY, CDR2 SMNVEV (reference sequence). The CDR3 protein is CASSSGYSGNTIYF. The CDR3 coding sequence is TGTGCCAGCAGTTCAGGGTACTCTGGAAACACCATATATTTT.

By share, this clone ranks as medium-sized (0.01 to 0.1%). In nucleotides, the CDR3 is TGTGCCAGCAGCCTGACAGGGGGGTACGAGCAGTACTTC. Protein product: CASSLTGGYEQYF. The rearrangement uses TRBV3-1 and TRBJ2-7; 9 nucleotides align to TRBD1. CDR3 length: 13 residues. Trimming took 4 bases from V and 4 from J; bases not matched to a gene: 2. Germline lookup yields CDR1 LGHDT and CDR2 YNNKEL (reference sequence).

This clone was seen at least ten times. This chain links TRBV6-1 with TRBJ2-3; TRBD1 is a possible D gene (6 bases). The CDR3 loop spans 13 amino acids. The V end lost 6 bases, the J end lost 4 bases, and 11 bases lay between the germline ends. Germline V gene sequence: CDR1 MNHNS, CDR2 SASEGT. The CDR3 sequence: CASRGQSADTQYF. DNA for the CDR3: TGTGCCAGCAGAGGACAGTCGGCAGATACGCAGTATTTT.

This clone has a count of ten or more. The chain employs TRBV6-1 and TRBJ1-4, with D tentatively TRBD1 (5 bases). This CDR3 region has 14 residues. The V end was cut by 7 bases, the J end by 6 bases, with 15 bases between. Germline CDR1 and CDR2: MNHNS and SASEGT. The chain's CDR3 is CASTFRDGDEKLFF. DNA for the CDR3: TGTGCCAGCACTTTCAGGGATGGGGATGAAAAACTGTTTTTT.

This clone was detected many times. This sequence joins TRBV20-1 and TRBJ2-1, with no clear D. CDR1 is DFQATT, CDR2 SNEGSKA, per germline (reference sequence). The CDR3 sequence is 16 residues long. Trimming pared 2 bases from V and 0 bases from J, leaving 14 bases between. CDR3 in DNA: TGCAGTGCTAGACTACCCGCCAGGTACTCCTACAATGAGCAGTTCTTC. Translation: CSARLPARYSYNEQFF.

This clone appeared many times. This sequence joins TRBV4-2 and TRBJ2-3; 8 nucleotides align to TRBD2. The junction had 10 bases not matched to a gene; V was cut back by 0 bases and J by 8 bases. Germline CDR1 and CDR2: LGHNA and YNFKEQ. The length of the CDR3 is 16 residues. CDR3 nucleotide sequence: TGTGCCAGCAGCCAAGATAGGGGCGGCCTAGCGGGTACGCAGTATTTT. It translates to CASSQDRGGLAGTQYF.

Many counts were recorded for this clone. The V call is TRBV2, the J call TRBJ1-3, with D perhaps matching TRBD1 (6 bases). This CDR3 spans 15 amino acids. The V and J ends lost 8 bases and 1 base respectively, with 15 bases between them. Germline V gene sequence: CDR1 SNHLY, CDR2 FYNNEI. The CDR3 region is CASYSGQSSGNTIYF. The CDR3 bases are TGTGCCAGCTACAGCGGACAGTCATCTGGAAACACCATATATTTT.

This clone was recorded at least ten times. CDR3 sequence: CASSLGGSGNTIYF. CDR3 nucleotide sequence: TGTGCCAGCAGCTTGGGGGGCTCTGGAAACACCATATATTTT. V gene TRBV5-4 combines with J gene TRBJ1-3; no firm D call. V was cut by 0 bases and J by 0 bases, with 4 bases left in between. Per germline, CDR1 SGHNT and CDR2 YYREEE (reference sequence). CDR3 length equals 14 residues.

This clone was found many times. The same CDR3 also results from other DNA sequences found in this sample. This chain links TRBV20-1 with TRBJ2-7, with D possibly being TRBD2 (7 bases). Germline lookup yields CDR1 DFQATT and CDR2 SNEGSKA (reference sequence). Trimming pared 0 bases from V and 3 bases from J, leaving 12 bases between. The CDR3 spans 14 residues. The DNA for the CDR3 is TGCAGTGCTAGAGATCCGGGGGGACACTACGAGCAGTACTTC. Amino acids: CSARDPGGHYEQYF.

This clone appeared a few times. The rearrangement joins TRBV6-1 to TRBJ2-7; 7 bases line up with TRBD1. The CDR3 has 14 residues. Germline assignment: CDR1 MNHNS and CDR2 SASEGT. V dropped 6 bases and J dropped 1; count of bases not matched to a gene: 6. The CDR3 DNA is TGTGCCAGCAGCGGACAGGTTTTATCCTACGAGCAGTACTTC. Protein product: CASSGQVLSYEQYF.

The chain links TRBV24-1 to TRBJ2-3; 9 bases are a match to TRBD1. This CDR3 has 18 amino acids. The germline CDR1 and CDR2 sequences are KGHDR and SFDVKD. V lost 4 bases and J lost 4; bases outside the gene matches: 14. CDR3 sequence (DNA): TGTGCCACCAGTGACAGGACAGGGGTAGTAGGTTTTTCAGATACGCAGTATTTT. Its protein product is CATSDRTGVVGFSDTQYF.

This clone showed up many times. The rearrangement joins TRBV6-2 or TRBV6-3 to TRBJ2-2, with a tentative D call TRBD2 (5 bases). This CDR3 contains 12 residues. V shed 7 bases and J shed 5 bases, with 8 bases lying between them. Germline V gene lookup returns CDR1 MNHEY and CDR2 SVGEGT. The CDR3 region has the DNA TGTGCCAGCACCACTAGGACCGGGGAGCTGTTTTTT. It yields the protein CASTTRTGELFF.